This T cell receptor (beta chain) stems from a study of regulatory T cells. Primers: 52 TRBV forward and 13 TRBJ reverse. The data were produced by immunoSEQ multiplex PCR, yet TCRdb's version contains in-frame clones alone and is incomplete. There are 32,000 or so clones in the sample; just under 95% occur only once, and approximately 1.5% lies in the top ten. With respect to this clone: Its antigen is still unknown.

Study-wide points: In CD3G-deficient patients, conventional CD4+ T cells were enriched for hydrophobic CDR3 residues at positions 6 and 7.

The CDR3 sequence is 14 residues long. The V segment lost 2 bases and the J segment 5 bases; nucleotides outside the gene matches: 5. CDR1 is MDHEN, CDR2 SYDVKM, per germline. Every patient with CD3G deficiency had evidence of autoimmunity. Patients, 2 to 39 years old, had expanded memory T-cell proportions. The chain employs TRBV28 and TRBJ2-7, with 8 bases lining up with TRBD1. This TCR came from a person aged 18 to 30 with CD3G deficiency. The sample was conventional CD4+ T cells sorted from blood. CDR3 bases: TGTGCCAGCAGTTTAGCGCAGGGGGCACACGAGCAGTACTTC. Residues: CASSLAQGAHEQYF.